These 2 T cell receptor beta chains share one sample of origin, sequenced in a study of siplizumab effects on memory and regulatory T cells. TCRdb's copy holds only in-frame clones and misses some; the assay was immunoSEQ multiplex PCR. Among more than 85,000 clones listed, about nine tenths were seen once. The sequencing sample was made of CD4+ T cells sorted from blood. The receptors shown here come from a human donor in good health. Some clones in this sample may be carry-over from other donors' samples.

The rearrangement joins TRBV5-4 to TRBJ2-7, with no clear D. Deletions cut 0 bases from V and 3 bases from J, with 13 bases between. Germline lookup yields CDR1 SGHNT and CDR2 YYREEE (reference sequence). The CDR3 runs 15 residues. CDR3 loop: CASSLGTVTFYEQYF. The CDR3 region has the DNA TGTGCCAGCAGCTTGGGGACCGTCACATTCTACGAGCAGTACTTC.

This chain links TRBV6-1 with TRBJ2-2; weak D call: TRBD1 (5 bases). Germline CDR1 reads MNHNS; CDR2 reads SASEGT. Trimming left V 7 bases short and J 3 bases short, with 9 bases between. This CDR3 has 13 residues. This CDR3 reads CASTGAYTGELFF. The DNA for the CDR3 is TGTGCCAGCACTGGGGCTTACACCGGGGAGCTGTTTTTT.